This T cell receptor (beta chain) originates from a study of Graves' ophthalmopathy and Graves' hyperthyroidism. Researchers took RNA transcripts and amplified TCR beta CDR3 regions from them. The workflow started with a first-round RT-PCR run with HTBI primers and then moved on to a second-round multiplex PCR. TCRdb called the multiplex PCR reads again in MiXCR, with one record for every CDR3 protein. The sample contains 350,000 to 450,000 distinct CDR3 sequences, around 21% of which appear only once. This clonotype was observed many times. Its antigen is as yet unknown. Notes on the study in general: Among thyroid clonotypes expanded above 0.001 frequency, most also appeared in blood. Ophthalmopathy was separated from stable hyperthyroidism by a 13-signature model with approximately 90% sensitivity and 75% to 83% specificity.

The PBMC fraction was derived from about 10 ml of fresh peripheral blood. Unmatched junction bases numbered 14, after V lost 5 bases and J lost 3 bases. This CDR3 spans 18 amino acids. Germline V gene lookup returns CDR1 SGHTA and CDR2 FQGTGA. V gene TRBV7-3 combines with J gene TRBJ2-2; 8 nucleotides line up with TRBD1. This TCR came from a woman between 18 and 29 years old with stable Graves' hyperthyroidism. Material: peripheral blood. The CDR3 DNA sequence: TGTGCCAGCAGCCCAAAGTATAGCAGGGGGCGGGACACCGGGGAGCTGTTTTTT. This sequence encodes CASSPKYSRGRDTGELFF.